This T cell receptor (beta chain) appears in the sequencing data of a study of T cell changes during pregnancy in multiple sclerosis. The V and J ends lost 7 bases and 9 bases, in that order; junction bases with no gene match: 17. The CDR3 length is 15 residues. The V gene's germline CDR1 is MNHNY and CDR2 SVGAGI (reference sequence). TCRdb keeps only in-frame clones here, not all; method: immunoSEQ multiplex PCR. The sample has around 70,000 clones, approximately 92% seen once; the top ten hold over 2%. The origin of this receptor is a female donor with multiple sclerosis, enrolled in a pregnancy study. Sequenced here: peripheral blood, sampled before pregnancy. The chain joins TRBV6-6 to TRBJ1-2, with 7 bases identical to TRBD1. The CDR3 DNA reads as TGTGCCAGCACCGGAGTTTTGGGACAGAACTGGAGCTACACCTTC. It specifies CASTGVLGQNWSYTF.